This T cell receptor beta chain originates from a study of blood T cell repertoires in COVID-19. On the study more broadly: COVID-19 samples, acute and convalescent, were from the United States, Italy and Spain. T cells, B-cell-depleted T cells, or PBMCs provided the cDNA or gDNA that served as material.

Study members were between roughly 18 and 90 years old and lived in over 20 US regions. In the authors' methods: From reference gene primer amplification, estimates of nucleated cell counts were derived. Libraries were prepared by immunoSEQ multiplex PCR; TCRdb keeps only in-frame clonotypes and omits some of them. That table gives V, J and clone size, and the DNA gave D and trimming. Here the sample spans approximately 250,000 clones, roughly four fifths being singletons. This receptor was identified in a man younger than 45 with acute COVID-19. Sequenced material: PBMCs or T cells enriched from blood (not recorded which).

CDR3 nucleotides: TGTGCCAGCAGCTTACGGGGGAGGTCCCCAGATACGCAGTATTTT. Its protein is CASSLRGRSPDTQYF. The rearrangement links TRBV11-2 to TRBJ2-3; TRBD2 might be the D (6 bases). Trimming took 2 bases from V and 4 from J, leaving 13 bases between them. Germline V gene lookup returns CDR1 SGHAT and CDR2 FQNNGV. The CDR3 consists of 15 residues.